This T cell receptor beta chain stems from a study of post-analysis software for immune sequencing data. Study summary: Included among the disease courses, which were recorded for the cohort, were relapsing-remitting, secondary progressive and progressive-relapsing multiple sclerosis. Study-level findings and limits: A handful of TRBV segments were significantly more frequent in patients than in controls. TRBV5-6, TRBV5-1 and TRBV20-1 were among these segments. F measure showed strong co-clustering of same-batch samples. Among multiple sclerosis patients, normalized Chao1 diversity was significantly below that of controls.

In the case of this clonotype: Antigen unknown.

Unique-molecular-identifier-tagged TCR beta cDNA libraries were used. cDNA molecules numbering approximately 500,000 came from roughly 1.1 to 9.2 million T cells. From the PCR reads, TCRdb called clonotypes with MiXCR, one entry per CDR3 protein. This table holds roughly 730,000 distinct CDR3 sequences, around 27% found once. The germline V gene encodes CDR1 SGHRS and CDR2 YFSETQ. The V end was cut by 2 bases, the J end by 7 bases, with 18 bases between. The length of the CDR3 is 16 residues. The clonotype comes from a girl aged 5-17 years with multiple sclerosis. The genes are TRBV5-1 and TRBJ1-4, with D possibly matching TRBD1 (6 bases). Specimen: blood. The CDR3 sequence is CASSFKQGRLSEKLFF. CDR3 nucleotides: TGCGCCAGCAGCTTTAAGCAGGGGAGGTTGAGTGAAAAACTGTTTTTT.